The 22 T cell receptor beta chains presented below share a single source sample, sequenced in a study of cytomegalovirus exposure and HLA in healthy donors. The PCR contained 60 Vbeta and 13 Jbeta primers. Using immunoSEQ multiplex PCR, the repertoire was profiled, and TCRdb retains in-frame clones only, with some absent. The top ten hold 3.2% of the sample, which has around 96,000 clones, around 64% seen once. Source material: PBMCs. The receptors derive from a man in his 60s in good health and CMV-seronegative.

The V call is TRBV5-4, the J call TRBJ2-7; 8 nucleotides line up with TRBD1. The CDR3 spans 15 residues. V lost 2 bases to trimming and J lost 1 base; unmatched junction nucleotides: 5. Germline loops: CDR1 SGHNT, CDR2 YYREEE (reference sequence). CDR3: CASSFGQGRSYEQYF. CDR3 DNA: TGTGCCAGCAGCTTTGGACAGGGAAGGTCCTACGAGCAGTACTTC.

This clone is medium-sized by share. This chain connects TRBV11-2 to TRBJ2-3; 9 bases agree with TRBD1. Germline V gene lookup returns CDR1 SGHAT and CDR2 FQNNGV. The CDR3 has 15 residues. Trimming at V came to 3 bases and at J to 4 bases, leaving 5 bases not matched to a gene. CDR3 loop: CASSFLDRGSDTQYF. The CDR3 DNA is TGTGCCAGCAGCTTTTTGGACAGGGGCTCAGATACGCAGTATTTT.

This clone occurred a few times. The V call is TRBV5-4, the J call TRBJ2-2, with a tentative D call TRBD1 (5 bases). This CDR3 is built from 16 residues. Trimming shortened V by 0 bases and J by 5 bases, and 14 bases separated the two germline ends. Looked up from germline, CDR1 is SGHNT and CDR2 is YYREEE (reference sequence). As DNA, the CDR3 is TGTGCCAGCAGCTTGGGGGGCCCGATCGGGACCGGGGAGCTGTTTTTT. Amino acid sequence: CASSLGGPIGTGELFF.

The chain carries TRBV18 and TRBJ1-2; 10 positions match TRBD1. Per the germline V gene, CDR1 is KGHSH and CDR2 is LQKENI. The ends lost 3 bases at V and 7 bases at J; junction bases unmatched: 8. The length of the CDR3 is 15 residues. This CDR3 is CASSPIRQGAGGYTF. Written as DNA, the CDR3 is TGTGCCAGCTCACCGATACGACAGGGGGCTGGTGGCTACACCTTC.

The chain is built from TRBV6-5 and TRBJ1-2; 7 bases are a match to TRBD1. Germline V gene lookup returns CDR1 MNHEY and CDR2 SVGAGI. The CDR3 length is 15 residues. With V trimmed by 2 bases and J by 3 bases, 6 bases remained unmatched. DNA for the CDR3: TGTGCCAGCAGTTACGCATTTACAGGGGACTATGGCTACACCTTC. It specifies CASSYAFTGDYGYTF.

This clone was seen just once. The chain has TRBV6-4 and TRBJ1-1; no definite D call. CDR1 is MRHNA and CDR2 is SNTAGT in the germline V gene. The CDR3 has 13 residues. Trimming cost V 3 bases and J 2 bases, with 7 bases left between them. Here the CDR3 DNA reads TGTGCCAGCAGTGATGGCCGAAACACTGAAGCTTTCTTT. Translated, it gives CASSDGRNTEAFF.

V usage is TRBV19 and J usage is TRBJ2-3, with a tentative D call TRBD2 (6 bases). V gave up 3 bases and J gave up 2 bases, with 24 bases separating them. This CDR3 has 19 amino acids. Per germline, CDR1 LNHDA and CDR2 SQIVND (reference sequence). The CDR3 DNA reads TGTGCCAGTAGTATCCGTTCGGGACTCATTGTGGGTTTCACAGATACGCAGTATTTT. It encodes CASSIRSGLIVGFTDTQYF.

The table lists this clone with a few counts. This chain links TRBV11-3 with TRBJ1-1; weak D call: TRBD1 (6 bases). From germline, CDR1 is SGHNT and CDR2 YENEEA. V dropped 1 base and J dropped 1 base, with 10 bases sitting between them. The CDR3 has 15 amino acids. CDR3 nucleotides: TGTGCCAGCAGCTTAGGTGGGACAACGAACACTGAAGCTTTCTTT. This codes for CASSLGGTTNTEAFF. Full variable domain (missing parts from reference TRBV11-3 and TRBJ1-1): EAGVVQSPRYKIIEKKQPVAFWCNPISGHNTLYWYLQNLGQGPELLIRYENEEAVDDSQLPKDRFSAERLKGVDSTLKIQPAELGDSAVYLCASSLGGTTNTEAFFGQGTRLTVV.

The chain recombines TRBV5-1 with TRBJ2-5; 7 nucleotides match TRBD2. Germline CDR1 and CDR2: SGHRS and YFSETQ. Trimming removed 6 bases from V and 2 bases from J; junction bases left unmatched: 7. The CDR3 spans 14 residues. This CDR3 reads CASTKLAEQETQYF. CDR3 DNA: TGCGCCAGCACGAAGCTAGCGGAGCAAGAGACCCAGTACTTC.

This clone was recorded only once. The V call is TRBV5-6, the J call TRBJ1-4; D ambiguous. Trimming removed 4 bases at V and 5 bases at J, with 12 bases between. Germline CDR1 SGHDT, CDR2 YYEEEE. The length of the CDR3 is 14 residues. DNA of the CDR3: TGTGCCAGCAGCCTGGCAGGTCGGAATGAAAAACTGTTTTTT. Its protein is CASSLAGRNEKLFF.

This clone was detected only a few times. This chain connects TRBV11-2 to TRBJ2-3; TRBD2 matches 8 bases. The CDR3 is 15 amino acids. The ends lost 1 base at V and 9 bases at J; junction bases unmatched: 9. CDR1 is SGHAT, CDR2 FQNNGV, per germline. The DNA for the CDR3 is TGTGCCAGCAGCTTAGGGAGCGGGGGCGGGTCAACGCAGTATTTT. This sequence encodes CASSLGSGGGSTQYF.

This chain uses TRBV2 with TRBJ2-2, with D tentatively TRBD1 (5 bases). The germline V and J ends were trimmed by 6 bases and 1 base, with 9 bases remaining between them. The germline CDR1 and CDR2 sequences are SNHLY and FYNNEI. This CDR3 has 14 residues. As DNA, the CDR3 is TGTGCCAGCAGAGGGGCCCAGAACACCGGGGAGCTGTTTTTT. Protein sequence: CASRGAQNTGELFF. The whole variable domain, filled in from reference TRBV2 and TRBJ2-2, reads EPEVTQTPSHQVTQMGQEVILRCVPISNHLYFYWYRQILGQKVEFLVSFYNNEISEKSEIFDDQFSVERPDGSNFTLKIRSTKLEDSAMYFCASRGAQNTGELFFGEGSRLTVL.

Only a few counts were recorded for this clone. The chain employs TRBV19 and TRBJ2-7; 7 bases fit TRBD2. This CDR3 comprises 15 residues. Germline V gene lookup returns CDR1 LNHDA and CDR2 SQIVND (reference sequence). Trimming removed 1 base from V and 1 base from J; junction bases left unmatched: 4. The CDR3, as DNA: TGTGCCAGTAGTATAGTCCCGGGGGGATCCTACGAGCAGTACTTC. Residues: CASSIVPGGSYEQYF.

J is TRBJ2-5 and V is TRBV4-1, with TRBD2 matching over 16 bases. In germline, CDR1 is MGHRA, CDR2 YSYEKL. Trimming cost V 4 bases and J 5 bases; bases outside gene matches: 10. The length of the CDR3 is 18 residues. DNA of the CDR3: TGCGCCAGCAGCCGGATGGGACTAGCGGGAGGGAGGCCGGAGACCCAGTACTTC. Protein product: CASSRMGLAGGRPETQYF.

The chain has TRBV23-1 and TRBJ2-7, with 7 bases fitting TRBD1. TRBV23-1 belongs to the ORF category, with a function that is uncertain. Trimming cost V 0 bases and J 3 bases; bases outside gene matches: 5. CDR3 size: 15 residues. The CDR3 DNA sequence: TGCGCCAGCAGTCAATCAAAAGGGGGCGACTACGAGCAGTACTTC. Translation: CASSQSKGGDYEQYF.

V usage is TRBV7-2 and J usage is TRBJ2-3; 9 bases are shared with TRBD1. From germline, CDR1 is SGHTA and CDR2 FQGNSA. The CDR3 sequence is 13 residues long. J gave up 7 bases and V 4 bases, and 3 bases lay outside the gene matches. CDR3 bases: TGTGCCAGCAGCTCGGGACAGGGATATACGCAGTATTTT. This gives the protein CASSSGQGYTQYF.

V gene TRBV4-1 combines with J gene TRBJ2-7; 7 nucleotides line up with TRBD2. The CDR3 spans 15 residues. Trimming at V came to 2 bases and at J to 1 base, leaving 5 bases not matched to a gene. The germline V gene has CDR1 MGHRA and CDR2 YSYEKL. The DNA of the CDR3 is TGCGCCAGCAGCCAAACTAGCGCAAGTTCCTACGAGCAGTACTTC. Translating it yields CASSQTSASSYEQYF.

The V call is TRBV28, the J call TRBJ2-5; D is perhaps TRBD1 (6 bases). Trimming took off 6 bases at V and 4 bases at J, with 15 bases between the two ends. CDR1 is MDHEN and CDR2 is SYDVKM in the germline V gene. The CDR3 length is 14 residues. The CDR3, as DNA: TGTGCCAGCAGAACAGGGATATGGGGAGAGACCCAGTACTTC. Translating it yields CASRTGIWGETQYF.

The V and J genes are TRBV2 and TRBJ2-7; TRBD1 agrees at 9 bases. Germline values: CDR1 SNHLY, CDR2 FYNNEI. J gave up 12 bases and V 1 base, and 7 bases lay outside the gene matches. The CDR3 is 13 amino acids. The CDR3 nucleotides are TGTGCCAGCAGTGAAGGCTTTCGGGACAGGGCGTACTTC. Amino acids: CASSEGFRDRAYF. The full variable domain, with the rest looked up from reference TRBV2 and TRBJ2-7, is EPEVTQTPSHQVTQMGQEVILRCVPISNHLYFYWYRQILGQKVEFLVSFYNNEISEKSEIFDDQFSVERPDGSNFTLKIRSTKLEDSAMYFCASSEGFRDRAYFGPGTRLTVT.

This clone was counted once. CDR3 sequence reads: CASSRTGGNYGYTF. The DNA of the CDR3 is TGTGCCAGCAGCCGGACAGGGGGCAATTATGGCTACACCTTC. The genes are TRBV6-1 and TRBJ1-2; 11 bases map to TRBD1. The CDR3 covers 14 residues. Trimming took 6 bases from V and 5 from J; bases not matched to a gene: 5. Germline V gene lookup returns CDR1 MNHNS and CDR2 SASEGT.

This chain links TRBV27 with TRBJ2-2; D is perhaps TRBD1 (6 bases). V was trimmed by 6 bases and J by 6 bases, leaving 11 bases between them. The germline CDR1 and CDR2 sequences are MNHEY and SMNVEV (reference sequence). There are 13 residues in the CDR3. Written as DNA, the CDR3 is TGTGCCAGCAGCCTTACAGGGCCCGGGGAGCTGTTTTTT. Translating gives CASSLTGPGELFF.

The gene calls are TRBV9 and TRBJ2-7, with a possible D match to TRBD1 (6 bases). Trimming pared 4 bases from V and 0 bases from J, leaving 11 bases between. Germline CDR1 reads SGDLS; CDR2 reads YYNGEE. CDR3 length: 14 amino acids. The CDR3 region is CASSLWDNSYEQYF. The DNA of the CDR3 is TGTGCCAGCAGCCTCTGGGACAACTCCTACGAGCAGTACTTC. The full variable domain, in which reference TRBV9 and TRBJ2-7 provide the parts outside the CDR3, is DSGVTQTPKHLITATGQRVTLRCSPRSGDLSVYWYQQSLDQGLQFLIQYYNGEERAKGNILERFSAQQFPDLHSELNLSSLELGDSALYFCASSLWDNSYEQYFGPGTRLTVT.